This T cell receptor (beta chain) was documented in a study of response to subunit inactivated influenza vaccine. General study results and limits: The authors offered the suggestion that each seasonal influenza vaccination recruits few new T cells.

TCRdb called the RT-PCR reads again in MiXCR, with one record for every CDR3 protein. This sample has around 170,000 distinct CDR3 sequences; roughly a tenth occur once, and the top ten carry about 40%. This clonotype was counted many times. Antigen: not known. CDR3 size: 15 residues. CDR1 and CDR2 (germline): SEHNR, FQNEAQ (reference sequence). Trimming at V came to 7 bases and at J to 2 bases, leaving 8 bases not matched to a gene. The sequencing here drew on CD8+ T cells sorted from PBMCs, taken less than 30 months after vaccination. J is TRBJ2-1 and V is TRBV7-9; the match to TRBD2 covers 7 bases. This TCR was recovered from a man aged 50-75 years who received an inactivated influenza vaccine. Here the CDR3 DNA reads TGTGCCAGCACCTCGAGCGGGGCTACCTACAATGAGCAGTTCTTC. This gives the protein CASTSSGATYNEQFF.